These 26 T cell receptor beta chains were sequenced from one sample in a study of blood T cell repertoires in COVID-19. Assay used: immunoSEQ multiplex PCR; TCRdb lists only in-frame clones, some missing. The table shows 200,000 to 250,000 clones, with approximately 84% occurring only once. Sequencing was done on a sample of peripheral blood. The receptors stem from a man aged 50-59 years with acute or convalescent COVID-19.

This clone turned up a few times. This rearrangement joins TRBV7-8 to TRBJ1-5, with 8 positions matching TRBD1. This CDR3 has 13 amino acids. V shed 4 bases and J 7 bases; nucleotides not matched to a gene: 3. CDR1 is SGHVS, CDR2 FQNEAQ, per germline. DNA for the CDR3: TGTGCCAGCAGCTCGACAGGGGAACAGCCCCAGCATTTT. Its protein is CASSSTGEQPQHF.

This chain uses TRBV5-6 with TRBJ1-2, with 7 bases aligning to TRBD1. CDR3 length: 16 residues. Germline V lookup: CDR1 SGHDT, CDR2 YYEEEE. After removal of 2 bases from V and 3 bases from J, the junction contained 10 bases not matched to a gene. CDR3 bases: TGTGCCAGCAGCTTCTCACCCGGGACAGCACACTATGGCTACACCTTC. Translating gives CASSFSPGTAHYGYTF.

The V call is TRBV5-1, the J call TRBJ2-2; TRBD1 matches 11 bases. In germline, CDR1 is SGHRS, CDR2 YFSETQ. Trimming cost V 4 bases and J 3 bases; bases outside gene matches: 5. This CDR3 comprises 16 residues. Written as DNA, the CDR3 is TGCGCCAGCAGCCCCTGGACAGGGGGCGACACCGGGGAGCTGTTTTTT. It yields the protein CASSPWTGGDTGELFF.

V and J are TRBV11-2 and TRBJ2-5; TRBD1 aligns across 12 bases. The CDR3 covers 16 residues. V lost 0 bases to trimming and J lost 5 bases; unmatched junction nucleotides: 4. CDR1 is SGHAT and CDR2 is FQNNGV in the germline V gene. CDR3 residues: CASSLEGGQGAETQYF. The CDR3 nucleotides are TGTGCCAGCAGCTTAGAAGGGGGACAGGGGGCGGAGACCCAGTACTTC.

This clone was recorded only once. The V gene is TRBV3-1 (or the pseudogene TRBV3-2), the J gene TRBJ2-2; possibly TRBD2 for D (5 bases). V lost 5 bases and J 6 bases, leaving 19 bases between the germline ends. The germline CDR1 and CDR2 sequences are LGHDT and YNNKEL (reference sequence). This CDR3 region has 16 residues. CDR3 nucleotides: TGTGCCAGCAGCTTTCTCGGACGGCTCGGGGCCGGGGAGCTGTTTTTT. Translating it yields CASSFLGRLGAGELFF.

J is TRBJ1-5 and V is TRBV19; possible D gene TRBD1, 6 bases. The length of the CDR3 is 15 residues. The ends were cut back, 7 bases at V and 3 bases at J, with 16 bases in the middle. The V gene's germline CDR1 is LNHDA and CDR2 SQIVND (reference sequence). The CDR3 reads CASTSGGLANQPQHF. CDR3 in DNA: TGTGCCAGTACCTCCGGGGGGCTGGCCAATCAGCCCCAGCATTTT.

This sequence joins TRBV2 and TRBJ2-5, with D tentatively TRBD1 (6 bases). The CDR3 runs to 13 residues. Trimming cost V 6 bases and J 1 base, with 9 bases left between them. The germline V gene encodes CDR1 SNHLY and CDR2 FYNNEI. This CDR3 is CASRGQPQETQYF. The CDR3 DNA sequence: TGTGCCAGCAGAGGACAGCCCCAAGAGACCCAGTACTTC.

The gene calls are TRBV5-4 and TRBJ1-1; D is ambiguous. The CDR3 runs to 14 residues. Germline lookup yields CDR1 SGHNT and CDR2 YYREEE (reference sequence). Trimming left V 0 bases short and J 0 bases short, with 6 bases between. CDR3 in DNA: TGTGCCAGCAGCTTGGGCGCAATGAACACTGAAGCTTTCTTT. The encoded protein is CASSLGAMNTEAFF.

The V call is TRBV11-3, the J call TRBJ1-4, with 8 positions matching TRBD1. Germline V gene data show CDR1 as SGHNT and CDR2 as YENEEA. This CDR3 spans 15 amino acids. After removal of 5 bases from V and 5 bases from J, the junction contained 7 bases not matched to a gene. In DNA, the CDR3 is TGTGCCAGCAGCCGAGGGACAGGTCCAAATGAAAAACTGTTTTTT. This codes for CASSRGTGPNEKLFF.

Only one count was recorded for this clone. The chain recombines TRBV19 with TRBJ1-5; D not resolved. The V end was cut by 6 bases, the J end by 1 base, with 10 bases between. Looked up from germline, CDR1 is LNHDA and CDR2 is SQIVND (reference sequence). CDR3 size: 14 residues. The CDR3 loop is CASRKAISNQPQHF. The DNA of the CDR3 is TGTGCCAGTAGGAAAGCGATAAGCAATCAGCCCCAGCATTTT.

This CDR3 reads CASSSRGGATTPGNTIYF. The CDR3 DNA reads TGTGCCAGCAGCTCCCGAGGGGGAGCCACCACCCCTGGAAACACCATATATTTT. The chain recombines TRBV25-1 with TRBJ1-3; possibly TRBD1 for D (6 bases). The CDR3 runs to 18 residues. In germline, CDR1 is MGHDK, CDR2 SYGVNS. The ends were cut back, 6 bases at V and 2 bases at J, with 23 bases in the middle.

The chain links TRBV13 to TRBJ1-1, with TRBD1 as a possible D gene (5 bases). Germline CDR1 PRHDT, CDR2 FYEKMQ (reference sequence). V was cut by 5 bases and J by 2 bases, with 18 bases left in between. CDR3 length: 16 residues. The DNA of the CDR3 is TGTGCCAGCAGCCAAGGGGAGGTGGGACTAAACACTGAAGCTTTCTTT. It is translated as CASSQGEVGLNTEAFF.

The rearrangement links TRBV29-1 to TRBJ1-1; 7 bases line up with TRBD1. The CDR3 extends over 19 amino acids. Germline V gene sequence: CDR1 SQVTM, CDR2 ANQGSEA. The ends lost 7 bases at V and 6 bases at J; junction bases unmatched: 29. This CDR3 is CSATGQARQGGGLGAEAFF. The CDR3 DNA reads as TGCAGCGCTACTGGACAGGCCCGACAGGGTGGAGGACTGGGCGCTGAAGCTTTCTTT.

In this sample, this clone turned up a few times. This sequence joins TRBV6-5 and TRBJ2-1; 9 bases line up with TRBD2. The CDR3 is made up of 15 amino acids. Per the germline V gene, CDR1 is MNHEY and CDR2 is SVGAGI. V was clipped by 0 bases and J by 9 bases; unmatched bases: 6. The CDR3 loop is CASSYSSSGVGEQFF. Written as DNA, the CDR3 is TGTGCCAGCAGTTACTCGTCTAGCGGGGTAGGTGAGCAGTTCTTC.

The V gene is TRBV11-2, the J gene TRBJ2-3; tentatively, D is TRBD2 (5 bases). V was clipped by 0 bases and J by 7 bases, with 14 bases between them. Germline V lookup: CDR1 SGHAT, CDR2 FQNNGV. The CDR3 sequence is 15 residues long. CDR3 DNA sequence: TGTGCCAGCAGCTTAGATACGGGGATTTGGAATACGCAGTATTTT. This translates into CASSLDTGIWNTQYF.

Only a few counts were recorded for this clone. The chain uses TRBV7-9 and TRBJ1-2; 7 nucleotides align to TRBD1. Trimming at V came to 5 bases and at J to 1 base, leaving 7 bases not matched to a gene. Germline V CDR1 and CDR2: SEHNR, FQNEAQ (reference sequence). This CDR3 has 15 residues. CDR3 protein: CASSLWTGDNYGYTF. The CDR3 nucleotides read TGTGCCAGCAGCCTTTGGACAGGCGATAACTATGGCTACACCTTC. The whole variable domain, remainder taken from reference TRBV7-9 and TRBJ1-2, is DTGVSQNPRHKITKRGQNVTFRCDPISEHNRLYWYRQTLGQGPEFLTYFQNEAQLEKSRLLSDRFSAERPKGSFSTLEIQRTEQGDSAMYLCASSLWTGDNYGYTFGSGTRLTVV.

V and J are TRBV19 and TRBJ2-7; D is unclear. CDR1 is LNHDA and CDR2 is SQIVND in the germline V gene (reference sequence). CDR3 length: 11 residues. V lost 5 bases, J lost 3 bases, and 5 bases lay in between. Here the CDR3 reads CASSGDYEQYF. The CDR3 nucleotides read TGTGCCAGTAGTGGAGACTACGAGCAGTACTTC.

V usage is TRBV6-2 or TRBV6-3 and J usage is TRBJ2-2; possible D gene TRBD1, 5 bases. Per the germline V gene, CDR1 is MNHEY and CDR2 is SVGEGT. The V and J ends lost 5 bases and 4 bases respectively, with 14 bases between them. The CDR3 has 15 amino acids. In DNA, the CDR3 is TGTGCCAGCAGTACAACTCTAGGGGTCACCGGGGAGCTGTTTTTT. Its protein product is CASSTTLGVTGELFF.

CDR3 amino acids: CATTIQGPTGELFF. CDR3 nucleotides: TGTGCCACCACTATCCAGGGCCCGACCGGGGAGCTGTTTTTT. The gene calls are TRBV6-5 and TRBJ2-2; weak D call: TRBD1 (5 bases). The germline V gene encodes CDR1 MNHEY and CDR2 SVGAGI. The germline V and J ends were trimmed by 10 bases and 5 bases, with 17 bases remaining between them. The CDR3 extends over 14 amino acids.

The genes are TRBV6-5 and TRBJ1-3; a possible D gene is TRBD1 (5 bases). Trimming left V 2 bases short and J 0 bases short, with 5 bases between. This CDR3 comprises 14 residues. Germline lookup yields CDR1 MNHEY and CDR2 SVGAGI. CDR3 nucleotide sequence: TGTGCCAGCAGTTACGACAGCTCTGGAAACACCATATATTTT. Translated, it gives CASSYDSSGNTIYF.

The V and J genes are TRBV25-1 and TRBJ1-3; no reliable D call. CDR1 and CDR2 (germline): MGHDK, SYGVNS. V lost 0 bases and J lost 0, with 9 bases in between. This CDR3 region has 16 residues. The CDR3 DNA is TGTGCCAGCAGTGAATATATCGGAGGCTCTGGAAACACCATATATTTT. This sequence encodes CASSEYIGGSGNTIYF.

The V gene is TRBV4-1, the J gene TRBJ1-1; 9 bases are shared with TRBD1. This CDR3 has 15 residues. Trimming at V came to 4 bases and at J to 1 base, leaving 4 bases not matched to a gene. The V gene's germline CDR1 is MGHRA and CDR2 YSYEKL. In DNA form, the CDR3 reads TGCGCCAGCAGCCGCGGACAGGGGTGGAACACTGAAGCTTTCTTT. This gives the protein CASSRGQGWNTEAFF.

The CDR3 here is CAISGTGDNQPQHF. Here the CDR3 DNA reads TGTGCCATCAGTGGGACAGGGGACAATCAGCCCCAGCATTTT. The rearrangement links TRBV10-3 to TRBJ1-5; 9 bases match TRBD1. The CDR3 covers 14 residues. Germline V CDR1 and CDR2: ENHRY, SYGVKD. The trim removed 4 bases at V and 3 bases at J, leaving 1 base unmatched.

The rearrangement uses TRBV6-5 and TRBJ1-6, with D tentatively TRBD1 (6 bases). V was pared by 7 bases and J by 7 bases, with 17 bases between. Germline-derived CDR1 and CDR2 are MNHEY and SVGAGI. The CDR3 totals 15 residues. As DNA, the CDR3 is TGTGCCAGCACGACCGGACAGACCAGCAATTCACCCCTCCACTTT. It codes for CASTTGQTSNSPLHF.

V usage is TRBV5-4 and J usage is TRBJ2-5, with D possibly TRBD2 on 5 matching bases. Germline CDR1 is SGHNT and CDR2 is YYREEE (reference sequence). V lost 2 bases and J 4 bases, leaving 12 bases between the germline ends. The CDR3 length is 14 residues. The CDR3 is CASSFRGLGETQYF. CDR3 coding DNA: TGTGCCAGCAGCTTTCGGGGTTTGGGAGAGACCCAGTACTTC. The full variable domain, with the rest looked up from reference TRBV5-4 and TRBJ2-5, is ETGVTQSPTHLIKTRGQQVTLRCSSQSGHNTVSWYQQALGQGPQFIFQYYREEENGRGNFPPRFSGLQFPNYSSELNVNALELDDSALYLCASSFRGLGETQYFGPGTRLLVL.

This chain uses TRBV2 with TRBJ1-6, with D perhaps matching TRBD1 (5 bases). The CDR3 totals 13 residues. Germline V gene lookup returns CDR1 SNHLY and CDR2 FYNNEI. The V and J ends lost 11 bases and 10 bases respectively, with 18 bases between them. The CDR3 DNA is TGTGCCTTTTCCGGCGGGGGTGGATCACCCCTCCACTTT. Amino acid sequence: CAFSGGGGSPLHF.